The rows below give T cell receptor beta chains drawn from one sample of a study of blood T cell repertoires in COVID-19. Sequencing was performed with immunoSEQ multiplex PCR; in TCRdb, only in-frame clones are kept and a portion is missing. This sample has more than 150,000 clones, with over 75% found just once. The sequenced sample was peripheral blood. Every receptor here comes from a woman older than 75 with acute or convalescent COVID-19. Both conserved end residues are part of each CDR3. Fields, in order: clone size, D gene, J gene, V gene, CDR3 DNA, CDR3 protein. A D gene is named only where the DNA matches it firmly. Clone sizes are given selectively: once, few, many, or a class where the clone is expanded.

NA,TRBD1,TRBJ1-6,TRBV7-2,TGTGCCAGCAGCTCACAGGGGGGAAATTCACCCCTCCACTTT,CASSSQGGNSPLHF
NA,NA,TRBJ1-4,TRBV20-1,TGCAGTGCTAGTAATCCGGCCCGGGATGAAAAACTGTTTTTT,CSASNPARDEKLFF
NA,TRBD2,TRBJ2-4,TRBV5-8,TGTGCCAGCAGCTTCACCCTAGCGGGGGGGCCGGGAAACATTCAGTACTTC,CASSFTLAGGPGNIQYF
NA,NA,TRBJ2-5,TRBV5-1,TGCGCCAGCAGCGGGGAGGTGGGGACCCAGTACTTC,CASSGEVGTQYF
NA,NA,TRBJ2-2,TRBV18,TGTGCCAGCTCACCAATTTTCCGGACACTAAACACCGGGGAGCTGTTTTTT,CASSPIFRTLNTGELFF
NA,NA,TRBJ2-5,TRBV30,TGTGCCTGGAGTCTCGCAGGGTGGGAGACCCAGTACTTC,CAWSLAGWETQYF
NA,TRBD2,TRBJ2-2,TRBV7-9,TGTGCCAGCAGCTTACGTGCGGGAGGGAACACCGGGGAGCTGTTTTTT,CASSLRAGGNTGELFF
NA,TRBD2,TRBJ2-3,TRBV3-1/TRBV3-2,TGTGCCAGCAGCCGAGAAGGGTCCGGGACTAGCGGGAGGGCCAGGACAGATACGCAGTATTTT,CASSREGSGTSGRARTDTQYF
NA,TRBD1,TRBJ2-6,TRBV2,TGTGCCAGCAGTGATGGCCCGGGGACAGGGTACTCTGGGGCCAACGTCCTGACTTTC,CASSDGPGTGYSGANVLTF
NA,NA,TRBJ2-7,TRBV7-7,TGTGCCAGCAGCTTAGACGGCGGGTCTGCCTACTACGAGCAGTACTTC,CASSLDGGSAYYEQYF
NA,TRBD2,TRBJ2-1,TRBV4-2,TGTGCCAGCAGCCAAGATTTACCTAGCGGGAGAGATGAGCAGTTCTTC,CASSQDLPSGRDEQFF
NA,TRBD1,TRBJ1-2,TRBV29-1,TGCAGCGTTTCCGACAGGGGGAATTATGGCTACACCTTC,CSVSDRGNYGYTF
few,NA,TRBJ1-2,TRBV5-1,TGCGCCAGCAGCTTGGGACAGAATCCTAACTATGGCTACACCTTC,CASSLGQNPNYGYTF
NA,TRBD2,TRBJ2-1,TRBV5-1,TGCGCCAGCAGCTTGGAGGGAGCGGGGGGCAACAATGAGCAGTTCTTC,CASSLEGAGGNNEQFF
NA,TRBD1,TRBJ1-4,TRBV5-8,TGTGCCAGCAGCTCAACCGGGACAGGATTTGAAAAACTGTTTTTT,CASSSTGTGFEKLFF
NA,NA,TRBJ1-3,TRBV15,TGTGCCACCAGCAGAACGACAGGAAACACCATATATTTT,CATSRTTGNTIYF
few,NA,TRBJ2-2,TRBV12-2,TGTGCAAGTCGCTCGGAGGGGACTAGCGGGCCTATACAATACACCGGGGAGCTGTTTTTT,CASRSEGTSGPIQYTGELFF
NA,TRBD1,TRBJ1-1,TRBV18,TGTGCCAGCTCAAGGACAGGGGGTGATACTGAAGCTTTCTTT,CASSRTGGDTEAFF
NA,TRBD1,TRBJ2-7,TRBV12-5,TGTGCTAGTGGTTTGGGGCTCCGGGACAGGGTGAGCGAGCAGTACTTC,CASGLGLRDRVSEQYF
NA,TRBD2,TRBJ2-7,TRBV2,TGTGCCAGCACCCTAGGACTAGCGGGGCCCTACGAGCAGTACTTC,CASTLGLAGPYEQYF
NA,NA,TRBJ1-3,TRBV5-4,TGTGCCAGCAGCTTGGAATCCCTCTCTGGAAACACCATATATTTT,CASSLESLSGNTIYF
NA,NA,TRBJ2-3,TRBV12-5,TGTGCTAGTGGTTTGCCACGGGGTACGCAGTATTTT,CASGLPRGTQYF
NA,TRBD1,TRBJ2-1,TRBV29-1,TGCAGCGTACGGACAGGGTTGAGCAATGAGCAGTTCTTC,CSVRTGLSNEQFF
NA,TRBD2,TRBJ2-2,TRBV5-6,TGTGCCAGCAGCTTGCCTAGCGGGAGGAACACCGGGGAGCTGTTTTTT,CASSLPSGRNTGELFF
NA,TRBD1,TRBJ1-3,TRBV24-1,TGTGCCACCAGTGATTCGACAGGGGCGCGTGGAAACACCATATATTTT,CATSDSTGARGNTIYF
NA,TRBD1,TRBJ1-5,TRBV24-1,TGTGCCACCGGTGGGACAGACCCTTATAGCAATCAGCCCCAGCATTTT,CATGGTDPYSNQPQHF
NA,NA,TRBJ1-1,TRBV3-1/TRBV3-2,TGTGCCAGCAGCCAAGATCCCAAAGTGGCGGCGGAAGGCGGATGGAACACTGAAGCTTTCTTT,CASSQDPKVAAEGGWNTEAFF
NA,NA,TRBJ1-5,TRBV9,TGTGCCAGCAGCGTAGGACCGAGCGATCAGCCCCAGCATTTT,CASSVGPSDQPQHF
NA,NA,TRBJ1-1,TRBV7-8,TGTGCCAGCAGCCTATACGGGGCTAGGGGGTACACTGAAGCTTTCTTT,CASSLYGARGYTEAFF
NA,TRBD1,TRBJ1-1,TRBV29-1,TGCAGCGTATTACACTTCAACAGGGGGCCCACTGAAGCTTTCTTT,CSVLHFNRGPTEAFF
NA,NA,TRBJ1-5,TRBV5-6,TGTGCCAGCAGCTTGAGGGGATATAGCAATCAGCCCCAGCATTTT,CASSLRGYSNQPQHF
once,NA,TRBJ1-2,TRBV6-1,TGTGCCAGCAGTGAAGATTGGGGGGGGTTTCTATCAGGCTACACCTTC,CASSEDWGGFLSGYTF
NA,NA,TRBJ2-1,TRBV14,TGTGCCAGCAGCCTCAAGCCGGGACTCGCCTTCTACGAGCAGTTCTTC,CASSLKPGLAFYEQFF
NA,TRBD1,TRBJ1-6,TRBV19,TGTGCCAGTAGTATAAGGGGGACAGGGGTTAATTCACCCCTCCACTTT,CASSIRGTGVNSPLHF
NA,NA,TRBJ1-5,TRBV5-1,TGCGCCCGCCGCCTGGGGGGGCGGAATCAGCCCCAGCATTTT,CARRLGGRNQPQHF
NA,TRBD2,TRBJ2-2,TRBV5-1,TGCGCCAGCAGCCCCGGACTAGCGGGGGCCGGGGAGCTGTTTTTT,CASSPGLAGAGELFF
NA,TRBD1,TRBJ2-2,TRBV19,TGTGCCAGTAGTCTCCGACAGGGGCGGAACACCGGGGAGCTGTTTTTT,CASSLRQGRNTGELFF
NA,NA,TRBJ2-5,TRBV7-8,TGTGCCAGCAGCTTAGTTAGACGGACTTTCCAAGAGACCCAGTACTTC,CASSLVRRTFQETQYF
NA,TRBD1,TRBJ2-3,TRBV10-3,TGTGCCTTAGGGGGCGCCAGCACAGATACGCAGTATTTT,CALGGASTDTQYF
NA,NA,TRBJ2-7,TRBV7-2,TGTGCCAGCCGGTCTAACTCCTACGAGCAGTACTTC,CASRSNSYEQYF